This T cell receptor beta chain was sequenced during a study of blood T cell repertoires in COVID-19. Original data processing: Amplification of reference gene primers was used by the study to estimate nucleated cell counts. Produced via immunoSEQ multiplex PCR; TCRdb's table is partial and in-frame only. D and trimming were read from the DNA, whereas the V and J calls and clone size are those reported in that table. The sample consists of some 140,000 clones, approximately 83% of them appearing once. The CDR3 runs 17 residues. Sequenced material: peripheral blood. The J gene is TRBJ1-4, the V gene TRBV12-1; the table gives TRBD1 as D, unverified against the DNA. TRBV12-1 is a pseudogene segment. The origin of this receptor is a woman between 45 and 65 years old who had recovered from COVID-19. As DNA, the CDR3 is TGTGCCAGCAGCCCCGGGGACAGGAGATCAACTAATGAAAAACTGTTTTTT. The encoded protein is CASSPGDRRSTNEKLFF.